Sequencing of this T cell receptor (beta chain) was carried out in a study of control samples from healthy donors and cancer patients. Germline CDR1 is LNHNV and CDR2 is YYDKDF (reference sequence). The CDR3 covers 16 residues. Trimming pared 5 bases from V and 2 bases from J, leaving 15 bases between. Libraries were prepared by immunoSEQ multiplex PCR; TCRdb keeps only in-frame clonotypes and omits some of them. In the table there are about 170,000 clones, 94% of which are singletons. Sequencing was performed on blood. This sequence originates from a woman aged 18-29 years in good health. V usage is TRBV15 and J usage is TRBJ2-2; tentative D call: TRBD2 (6 bases). In nucleotides, the CDR3 is TGTGCCACCAGCTCCCTGGGGAGGAGCAACACCGGGGAGCTGTTTTTT. This encodes CATSSLGRSNTGELFF.